The clone carrying this T cell receptor (beta chain) has only a few counts. Antigen specificity is unknown. This sample is drawn from a study of cytomegalovirus exposure and HLA in healthy donors. General observations from the study: An analysis was carried out later, and it reportedly showed fewer N-insertions in an Asian-associated ancestry cluster than the approximately 610-donor mean.

The CDR3 loop spans 12 amino acids. Trimming removed 0 bases from V and 8 bases from J, with 8 bases in between. The germline CDR1 and CDR2 sequences are SGHRS and YFSETQ. The PCR employed 60 Vbeta primers together with 13 Jbeta primers. The table came from immunoSEQ multiplex PCR; TCRdb's copy has only in-frame clones and leaves some out. Of 180,000 or so clones listed, about 10% are singletons. Sequencing used PBMCs. The chain links TRBV5-1 to TRBJ1-2, with D hard to call. The receptor comes from a woman in her thirties in good health and CMV-seropositive. The CDR3 region is CASSLDAAGYTF. The CDR3 region has the DNA TGCGCCAGCAGCTTGGATGCCGCGGGCTACACCTTC.